This TCR beta chain emerged from a study of post-analysis software for immune sequencing data. Study details: Several disease courses (relapsing-remitting, secondary progressive and progressive-relapsing) of multiple sclerosis were included. Study conclusions and caveats: By F measure, strong co-clustering occurred among samples prepared in the same batch. Controls showed significantly higher normalized Chao1 diversity than did multiple sclerosis patients. TRBV5-6, TRBV5-1 and TRBV20-1 belonged to a set of about 5 TRBV segments that were more frequent in patients than controls.

CDR3 length equals 14 residues. CDR1 and CDR2 (germline): DFQATT, SNEGSKA (reference sequence). Trimming removed 5 bases from V and 2 bases from J; junction bases left unmatched: 6. The table lists this clonotype with a few counts. Antigen specificity is unknown. Sequencing libraries made from TCR beta cDNA carried unique molecular identifiers. TCRdb itself ran the PCR reads through MiXCR, one entry per CDR3 protein. The sample has fewer than 850,000 distinct CDR3 sequences, 25% to 30% seen once. The TCR comes from a girl aged 10-17 years with multiple sclerosis. This chain uses TRBV20-1 with TRBJ2-4; 7 bases align to TRBD2. Sequencing used blood. The CDR3 sequence: CSAAGGVSKNIQYF. As DNA, the CDR3 is TGCAGTGCTGCTGGGGGGGTATCCAAAAACATTCAGTACTTC.